This record concerns one T cell receptor (beta chain) sequence. This clone has only one observation. Its antigen target is currently unknown. Base qualities are not provided; no much larger clone lies one nucleotide away. This record belongs to a study of control samples from healthy donors and cancer patients (dated by TCRdb to the early 2020s). Library preparation used the immunoSEQ multiplex PCR assay. In its TCRdb copy, this immuneACCESS table keeps in-frame sequences only and misses some clones. Where compared with another copy, unresolved V genes explain less than half of these, and the others have no known cause. In this sample the table shows roughly 130,000 clones, about 93% of which occur a single time. In total, the top ten clones hold about 2.6% of the sample. From cysteine to phenylalanine, the CDR3 is 17 amino acids long. Only the CDR3 portion is preserved as DNA: 51 bases, with reading frame beginning at the first base. Per the germline V gene (reference sequence), LGHDT is the CDR1 and YNNKEL is the CDR2. A distance of 10 bases separates the germline ends of V and J, which lose 1 base and 0 bases respectively.

Here the chain combines TRBV3-1 (or the pseudogene TRBV3-2) and TRBJ2-6; the D gene cannot be named for sure. The TCR comes from a man aged 18 to 30 in good health. The sequencing sample was made of blood. The nucleotides read TGTGCCAGCAGCCAAGGGGCGGTTATCTCTGGGGCCAACGTCCTGACTTTC. This gives the protein CASSQGAVISGANVLTF.